Following are 29 T cell receptor beta chains from one sample sequenced in a study of cytomegalovirus exposure and HLA in healthy donors. Libraries were prepared by immunoSEQ multiplex PCR; TCRdb keeps only in-frame clonotypes and omits some of them. The data contain 100,000 to 150,000 clones, 94% of them singletons. The sample taken for sequencing was PBMCs. The receptor set was obtained from a woman under 30 in good health and CMV-seronegative.

The J gene is TRBJ1-1, the V gene TRBV27, with 7 bases that match TRBD1. The CDR3 has 14 amino acids. Per the germline V gene, CDR1 is MNHEY and CDR2 is SMNVEV (reference sequence). Trimming at V came to 4 bases and at J to 4 bases, leaving 6 bases not matched to a gene. The CDR3 protein is CASSSAPGGTEAFF. The CDR3 DNA follows: TGTGCCAGCAGTTCGGCCCCAGGGGGCACTGAAGCTTTCTTT.

J is TRBJ1-1 and V is TRBV6-1; 10 bases match TRBD1. The length of the CDR3 is 14 residues. The germline V gene has CDR1 MNHNS and CDR2 SASEGT. V gave up 4 bases and J gave up 5 bases; unmatched junction bases: 4. CDR3 nucleotide sequence: TGTGCCAGCAGTGGACAGGGGGCTTGGACTGAAGCTTTCTTT. Translated, it gives CASSGQGAWTEAFF.

The V call is TRBV7-9, the J call TRBJ2-5, with a weak D call TRBD1 (5 bases). This CDR3 spans 14 amino acids. Germline V lookup: CDR1 SEHNR, CDR2 FQNEAQ (reference sequence). V lost 1 base and J lost 4, with 10 bases in between. The DNA for the CDR3 is TGTGCCAGCAGCTTAGTTAGTAGGGGAGAGACCCAGTACTTC. This gives the protein CASSLVSRGETQYF.

V and J are TRBV11-2 and TRBJ2-5; 7 bases are a match to TRBD2. J lost 4 bases, V lost 4 bases, and 12 bases had no gene match. The germline gives CDR1 SGHAT, CDR2 FQNNGV. The CDR3 totals 16 residues. CDR3 loop: CASSSPRAGVRETQYF. The DNA of the CDR3 is TGTGCCAGCAGCTCCCCACGGGCGGGGGTGAGAGAGACCCAGTACTTC.

This clone showed up just once. The chain is built from TRBV2 and TRBJ1-1; D may be TRBD1 (5 bases). V was shortened by 4 bases and J by 3 bases, with 12 bases between the two germline ends. The CDR3 has 14 residues. Germline V CDR1 and CDR2: SNHLY, FYNNEI. The CDR3 protein is CASSGTTAYTEAFF. CDR3 coding DNA: TGTGCCAGCAGTGGGACGACAGCTTACACTGAAGCTTTCTTT.

The V gene is TRBV10-3, the J gene TRBJ1-1; tentatively, D is TRBD1 (6 bases). V was shortened by 4 bases and J by 1 base, with 10 bases between the two germline ends. Germline values: CDR1 ENHRY, CDR2 SYGVKD. This CDR3 comprises 14 residues. This chain's CDR3 is CAISGDRSNTEAFF. CDR3 bases: TGTGCCATCAGTGGCGACAGGTCGAACACTGAAGCTTTCTTT.

The chain combines TRBV5-5 with TRBJ2-7; weak D call: TRBD1 (6 bases). Per germline, CDR1 SGHKS and CDR2 YYEKEE (reference sequence). The CDR3 covers 15 residues. V was trimmed by 4 bases and J by 5 bases, leaving 19 bases between them. The CDR3, as DNA: TGTGCCAGCAGCCCAACGCACAGGGTTTTAAACGAGCAGTACTTC. It codes for CASSPTHRVLNEQYF.

The chain uses TRBV19 and TRBJ2-2; 9 nucleotides line up with TRBD1. Germline V gives CDR1 LNHDA, CDR2 SQIVND (reference sequence). This CDR3 region has 16 residues. V dropped 8 bases and J dropped 7; count of bases not matched to a gene: 14. Here the CDR3 reads CASASGQGRYGGELFF. CDR3 nucleotides: TGTGCCAGTGCGTCCGGACAGGGGAGGTATGGCGGGGAGCTGTTTTTT.

The gene calls are TRBV5-1 and TRBJ1-3; no clear D gene. The germline gives CDR1 SGHRS, CDR2 YFSETQ. This CDR3 region has 18 residues. Trimming stripped 0 bases from V and 2 bases from J, with 18 bases between. The CDR3: CASSLDPSPSGAGNTIYF. In DNA form, the CDR3 reads TGCGCCAGCAGCTTGGACCCGTCTCCTTCCGGAGCTGGAAACACCATATATTTT.

The chain links TRBV4-1 to TRBJ2-7, with 8 bases matching TRBD2. Trimming at V came to 3 bases and at J to 0 bases, leaving 7 bases not matched to a gene. Germline V gene sequence: CDR1 MGHRA, CDR2 YSYEKL. The CDR3 is made up of 16 amino acids. The CDR3: CASSHPRTSSSYEQYF. The DNA of the CDR3 is TGCGCCAGCAGCCATCCACGGACTAGCAGCTCCTACGAGCAGTACTTC.

The V gene is TRBV9, the J gene TRBJ2-7; D is perhaps TRBD2 (6 bases). The CDR3 totals 18 residues. Trimming removed 2 bases at V and 0 bases at J, with 21 bases between. Germline V lookup: CDR1 SGDLS, CDR2 YYNGEE. The CDR3 loop is CASSVRGEAAGGSYEQYF. CDR3 nucleotide sequence: TGTGCCAGCAGCGTTCGAGGGGAGGCCGCGGGCGGCTCCTACGAGCAGTACTTC.

The chain has TRBV30 and TRBJ2-5, with D maybe TRBD2 (5 bases). Germline V lookup: CDR1 GTSNPN, CDR2 SVGIG (reference sequence). V was cut by 6 bases and J by 7 bases, with 12 bases left in between. This CDR3 has 11 residues. CDR3 in DNA: TGTGCCTGCTCTTGGGCGGGGACCCAGTACTTC. The encoded protein is CACSWAGTQYF.

The genes are TRBV6-1 and TRBJ2-1; 10 positions agree with TRBD2. Germline V gene sequence: CDR1 MNHNS, CDR2 SASEGT. V lost 5 bases and J lost 1; bases outside the gene matches: 2. This CDR3 is built from 15 residues. As DNA, the CDR3 is TGTGCCAGCAGTCCTAGCGGGAGTTCCTACAATGAGCAGTTCTTC. Translating it yields CASSPSGSSYNEQFF.

The gene calls are TRBV6-6 and TRBJ2-3; TRBD1 aligns across 7 bases. V shed 8 bases, J shed 6 bases, and the junction held 8 bases outside the gene matches. Germline V gives CDR1 MNHNY, CDR2 SVGAGI (reference sequence). The CDR3 loop spans 13 amino acids. CDR3 protein: CASRPGGADTQYF. DNA of the CDR3: TGTGCCAGCCGCCCAGGGGGAGCTGATACGCAGTATTTT.

This chain links TRBV4-1 with TRBJ2-2, with a tentative D call TRBD2 (6 bases). Germline CDR1 is MGHRA and CDR2 is YSYEKL. The CDR3 extends over 16 amino acids. Trimming took off 1 base at V and 2 bases at J, with 11 bases between the two ends. The CDR3 loop is CASSQAGGANTGELFF. The CDR3 DNA reads as TGCGCCAGCAGCCAAGCTGGCGGGGCTAACACCGGGGAGCTGTTTTTT.

The gene calls are TRBV5-1 and TRBJ1-2; 9 bases fit TRBD1. Germline V CDR1 and CDR2: SGHRS, YFSETQ. With V trimmed by 4 bases and J by 5 bases, 9 bases remained unmatched. The CDR3 contains 15 residues. The chain's CDR3 is CASSVEDRGTYGYTF. CDR3 coding DNA: TGCGCCAGCAGCGTTGAGGACAGGGGAACTTATGGCTACACCTTC.

The chain joins TRBV6-5 to TRBJ2-5, with 7 bases lining up with TRBD1. The V gene end was trimmed by 6 bases and the J gene end by 2 bases; junction bases not matched to a gene: 0. The CDR3 consists of 12 residues. CDR1 MNHEY and CDR2 SVGAGI come from the germline V gene. CDR3 amino acids: CASRDRQETQYF. For the CDR3, the DNA is TGTGCCAGCAGGGACAGGCAAGAGACCCAGTACTTC.

The chain has TRBV4-1 and TRBJ2-7; 9 bases are a match to TRBD2. The germline CDR1 and CDR2 sequences are MGHRA and YSYEKL. V shed 3 bases, J shed 2 bases, and the junction held 5 bases outside the gene matches. CDR3 length: 15 residues. The CDR3 DNA reads as TGCGCCAGCAGCCACCTAGCGGGGAGAACCTACGAGCAGTACTTC. This sequence encodes CASSHLAGRTYEQYF.

V is TRBV5-6 and J is TRBJ2-3, with D tentatively TRBD2 (5 bases). The CDR3 runs to 19 residues. The ends were cut back, 0 bases at V and 0 bases at J, with 20 bases in the middle. The V gene's germline CDR1 is SGHDT and CDR2 YYEEEE. The CDR3: CASSLAFWGLAPSTDTQYF. CDR3 DNA: TGTGCCAGCAGCTTGGCCTTTTGGGGTCTAGCCCCTAGCACAGATACGCAGTATTTT.

This chain joins TRBV5-1 and TRBJ2-7, with D maybe TRBD2 (5 bases). The V end lost 4 bases, the J end lost 4 bases, and 9 bases lay between the germline ends. Germline lookup yields CDR1 SGHRS and CDR2 YFSETQ. CDR3 size: 12 residues. The CDR3 loop reads CASSLDFYEQYF. Written as DNA, the CDR3 is TGCGCCAGCAGCCTGGACTTTTACGAGCAGTACTTC. Based on the CDR3 plus reference TRBV5-1 and TRBJ2-7, the full variable domain is KAGVTQTPRYLIKTRGQQVTLSCSPISGHRSVSWYQQTPGQGLQFLFEYFSETQRNKGNFPGRFSGRQFSNSRSEMNVSTLELGDSALYLCASSLDFYEQYFGPGTRLTVT.

This clone came up once. The chain uses TRBV19 and TRBJ1-5; D not certain. V lost 8 bases to trimming and J lost 1 base, with 15 bases between them. The CDR3 extends over 15 amino acids. Germline assignment: CDR1 LNHDA and CDR2 SQIVND (reference sequence). Here the CDR3 reads CASHPRPESNQPQHF. CDR3 DNA: TGTGCCAGTCACCCTAGGCCAGAGAGCAATCAGCCCCAGCATTTT.

This clone has only a few counts. This chain links TRBV27 with TRBJ1-5; 7 nucleotides agree with TRBD1. The CDR3 covers 13 residues. In germline, CDR1 is MNHEY, CDR2 SMNVEV (reference sequence). Losses at the gene ends were 9 bases for V and 2 bases for J; bases not matched to a gene: 4. The CDR3 sequence is CASWTGRNQPQHF. In DNA form, the CDR3 reads TGTGCCAGTTGGACAGGTCGCAATCAGCCCCAGCATTTT.

The chain links TRBV5-6 to TRBJ1-1; D unclear. The CDR3 is 11 amino acids. The V gene's germline CDR1 is SGHDT and CDR2 YYEEEE. Trimming took off 7 bases at V and 3 bases at J, with 7 bases between the two ends. The CDR3 here is CASHWHTEAFF. In DNA form, the CDR3 reads TGTGCCAGCCATTGGCACACTGAAGCTTTCTTT.

This chain joins TRBV5-1 and TRBJ2-4, with D perhaps matching TRBD2 (6 bases). The CDR3 has 12 residues. V was cut by 0 bases and J by 9 bases, with 7 bases left in between. CDR1 SGHRS and CDR2 YFSETQ come from the germline V gene. CDR3: CASSLVGGIQYF. CDR3 sequence (DNA): TGCGCCAGCAGCTTGGTGGGGGGCATTCAGTACTTC.

There are a few counts of this clone. The CDR3 protein is CASSPGQVYGYTF. CDR3 coding DNA: TGCGCCAGCAGCCCCGGACAGGTCTATGGCTACACCTTC. This sequence joins TRBV5-1 and TRBJ1-2; 7 bases are shared with TRBD1. Germline-derived CDR1 and CDR2 are SGHRS and YFSETQ. The CDR3 contains 13 residues. V shed 4 bases and J 4 bases; nucleotides not matched to a gene: 4.

The rearrangement uses TRBV14 and TRBJ2-7; TRBD1 matches 8 bases. The CDR3 contains 16 residues. J gave up 4 bases and V 3 bases, and 11 bases lay outside the gene matches. In germline, CDR1 is SGHDN, CDR2 FVKESK. The CDR3 reads CASSQGQGAFRYEQYF. The CDR3 nucleotides are TGTGCCAGCAGCCAGGGGCAGGGGGCCTTCAGGTACGAGCAGTACTTC.

The chain is built from TRBV7-8 and TRBJ2-2, with 10 bases fitting TRBD2. The CDR3 length is 14 residues. From germline, CDR1 is SGHVS and CDR2 FQNEAQ. V lost 5 bases to trimming and J lost 8 bases; unmatched junction nucleotides: 5. The CDR3 nucleotides are TGTGCCAGCAGCCTTCTAGCGGGAGTTGGGGAGCTGTTTTTT. Translated, it gives CASSLLAGVGELFF. Full variable domain (missing parts from reference TRBV7-8 and TRBJ2-2): GAGVSQSPRYKVAKRGQDVALRCDPISGHVSLFWYQQALGQGPEFLTYFQNEAQLDKSGLPSDRFFAERPEGSVSTLKIQRTQQEDSAVYLCASSLLAGVGELFFGEGSRLTVL.

The CDR3 is CAWSADSVMLGRGYTF. The DNA for the CDR3 is TGTGCCTGGAGTGCCGACAGCGTTATGTTGGGCCGTGGCTACACCTTC. The chain joins TRBV30 to TRBJ1-2, with D tentatively TRBD1 (5 bases). The ends were cut back, 1 base at V and 7 bases at J, with 22 bases in the middle. Germline lookup yields CDR1 GTSNPN and CDR2 SVGIG (reference sequence). This CDR3 contains 16 residues.

The chain is built from TRBV18 and TRBJ2-5; D remains unclear. CDR1 is KGHSH, CDR2 LQKENI, per germline. The CDR3 covers 14 residues. V lost 4 bases to trimming and J lost 2 bases, with 11 bases between them. The CDR3 sequence: CASSLAPPQETQYF. CDR3 DNA sequence: TGTGCCAGCTCACTAGCTCCCCCACAAGAGACCCAGTACTTC. Full variable domain (missing parts from reference TRBV18 and TRBJ2-5): NAGVMQNPRHLVRRRGQEARLRCSPMKGHSHVYWYRQLPEEGLKFMVYLQKENIIDESGMPKERFSAEFPKEGPSILRIQQVVRGDSAAYFCASSLAPPQETQYFGPGTRLLVL.